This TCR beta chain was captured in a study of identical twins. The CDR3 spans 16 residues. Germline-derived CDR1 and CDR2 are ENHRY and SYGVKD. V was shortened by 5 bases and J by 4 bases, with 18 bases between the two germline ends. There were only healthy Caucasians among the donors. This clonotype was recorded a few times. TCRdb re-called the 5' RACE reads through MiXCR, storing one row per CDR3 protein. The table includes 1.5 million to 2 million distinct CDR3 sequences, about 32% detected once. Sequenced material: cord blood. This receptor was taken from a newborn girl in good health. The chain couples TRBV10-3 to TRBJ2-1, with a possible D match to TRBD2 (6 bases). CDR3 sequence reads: CAISLLEGLRYNEQFF. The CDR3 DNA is TGTGCCATCAGTCTCCTGGAGGGGTTAAGGTACAATGAGCAGTTCTTC.